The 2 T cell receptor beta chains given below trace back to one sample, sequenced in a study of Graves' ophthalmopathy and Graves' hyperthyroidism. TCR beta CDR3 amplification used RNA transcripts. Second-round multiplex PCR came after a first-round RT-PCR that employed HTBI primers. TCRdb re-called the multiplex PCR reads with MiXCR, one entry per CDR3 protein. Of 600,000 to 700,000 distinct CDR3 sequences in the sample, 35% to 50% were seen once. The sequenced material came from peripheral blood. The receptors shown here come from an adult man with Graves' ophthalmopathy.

The CDR3 nucleotides are TGTGCCAGCAGCGTAGCACTAGCGGGAGGCACAGATACGCAGTATTTT. Its protein product is CASSVALAGGTDTQYF. The chain is built from TRBV9 and TRBJ2-3, with 11 bases fitting TRBD2. Germline V lookup: CDR1 SGDLS, CDR2 YYNGEE. The CDR3 runs 16 residues. The junction had 1 base not matched to a gene; V was cut back by 0 bases and J by 1 base. Variable domain in full (rest from reference TRBV9 and TRBJ2-3): DSGVTQTPKHLITATGQRVTLRCSPRSGDLSVYWYQQSLDQGLQFLIQYYNGEERAKGNILERFSAQQFPDLHSELNLSSLELGDSALYFCASSVALAGGTDTQYFGPGTRLTVL.

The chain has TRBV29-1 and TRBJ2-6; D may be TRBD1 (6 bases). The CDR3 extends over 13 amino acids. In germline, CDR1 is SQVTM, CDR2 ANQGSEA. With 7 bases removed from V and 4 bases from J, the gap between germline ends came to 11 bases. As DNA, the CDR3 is TGCAGCGAACAGGGTGACGGGGCCAACGTCCTGACTTTC. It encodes CSEQGDGANVLTF.